Below, 29 T cell receptor beta chains from the same sample are listed, as sequenced in a study of cytomegalovirus exposure and HLA in healthy donors. Both 60 Vbeta primers and 13 Jbeta primers went into the PCR. The method was immunoSEQ multiplex PCR; TCRdb's version includes in-frame clones alone and lacks a portion of them. The table lists under 200,000 clones, 84% of them singletons, with 0.2% to 0.3% in the top ten. Sequences were obtained from PBMCs. These receptors were obtained from a boy between 5 and 17 years old in good health and CMV-seronegative.

This clone has more than one count but fewer than ten. The chain combines TRBV10-3 with TRBJ1-2, with D possibly being TRBD1 (5 bases). Trimming stripped 0 bases from V and 3 bases from J, with 20 bases between. This CDR3 is built from 18 residues. Germline CDR1 reads ENHRY; CDR2 reads SYGVKD. The CDR3 protein is CAISESTPMGEVDYGYTF. CDR3 DNA: TGTGCCATCAGTGAGTCCACCCCCATGGGGGAGGTCGACTATGGCTACACCTTC.

The V call is TRBV10-3, the J call TRBJ2-3; D gene ambiguous. The CDR3 contains 15 residues. Trimming took off 2 bases at V and 9 bases at J, with 18 bases between the two ends. Per the germline V gene, CDR1 is ENHRY and CDR2 is SYGVKD. The CDR3 nucleotides read TGTGCCATCAGTGAGGGCGTTACAGCTTCCATAACGCAGTATTTT. It is translated as CAISEGVTASITQYF.

This chain uses TRBV5-1 with TRBJ2-4, with 7 bases identical to TRBD1. Germline loops: CDR1 SGHRS, CDR2 YFSETQ. V was pared by 5 bases and J by 0 bases, with 11 bases of the junction left unmatched. This CDR3 spans 17 amino acids. CDR3 coding DNA: TGCGCCAGCAGGATGAGGCCGGGACAGCTAGCCAAAAACATTCAGTACTTC. Residues: CASRMRPGQLAKNIQYF.

This chain uses TRBV28 with TRBJ2-7; D is possibly TRBD1 (5 bases). V lost 4 bases, J lost 2 bases, and 12 bases lay in between. The CDR3 length is 14 residues. CDR1 and CDR2 (germline): MDHEN, SYDVKM. The CDR3 protein is CASSSRQSTYEQYF. For the CDR3, the DNA is TGTGCCAGCAGTTCGAGACAGTCCACCTACGAGCAGTACTTC.

This chain joins TRBV10-1 and TRBJ2-7, with 8 bases aligning to TRBD1. After removal of 1 base from V and 1 base from J, the junction contained 6 bases not matched to a gene. CDR1 WNHNN and CDR2 SYGVQD come from the germline V gene (reference sequence). The CDR3 is 16 residues long. The CDR3 reads CASSEFSGQGSYEQYF. In nucleotides, the CDR3 is TGCGCCAGCAGTGAGTTCAGCGGACAGGGATCCTACGAGCAGTACTTC.

The rearrangement uses TRBV10-2 and TRBJ2-7, with a tentative D call TRBD2 (6 bases). This CDR3 region has 13 residues. CDR1 is WSHSY and CDR2 is SAAADI in the germline V gene. The V end was cut by 7 bases, the J end by 3 bases, with 13 bases between. CDR3 nucleotides: TGCGCCAGCAAGGGTGGGGGGATCTACGAGCAGTACTTC. Amino acid sequence: CASKGGGIYEQYF.

This sequence joins TRBV5-4 and TRBJ2-5, with 8 positions matching TRBD2. The CDR3 consists of 16 residues. The J segment lost 4 bases and the V segment lost 4 bases, leaving 12 bases of the junction unmatched. Germline V gives CDR1 SGHNT, CDR2 YYREEE (reference sequence). The CDR3 coding sequence is TGTGCCAGCAGCCGGGGGACCAACCGGGAGGGAGAGACCCAGTACTTC. It codes for CASSRGTNREGETQYF.

This rearrangement joins TRBV6-5 to TRBJ2-7, with D tentatively TRBD2 (6 bases). This CDR3 is 15 amino acids long. Germline CDR1 and CDR2: MNHEY and SVGAGI. Trimming took 0 bases from V and 7 from J, leaving 16 bases between them. The CDR3 nucleotides are TGTGCCAGCAGTTACTCGACCGCGGGGAGTCGGGAGCAGTACTTC. It codes for CASSYSTAGSREQYF.

The V call is TRBV7-9, the J call TRBJ1-4; TRBD1 is a possible D gene (5 bases). The CDR3 is 15 residues long. Between the trimmed V and J ends, which lost 2 bases and 8 bases, there was a span of 15 bases. Germline V lookup: CDR1 SEHNR, CDR2 FQNEAQ (reference sequence). For the CDR3, the DNA is TGTGCCAGCAGCTTAATCTCCCAGGGAGGCGAAAAACTGTTTTTT. Encoded protein: CASSLISQGGEKLFF.

This clone was counted once. V usage is TRBV7-2 and J usage is TRBJ1-3; 9 bases agree with TRBD1. Losses at the gene ends were 2 bases for V and 2 bases for J; bases not matched to a gene: 4. The V gene's germline CDR1 is SGHTA and CDR2 FQGNSA. The CDR3 sequence is 16 residues long. The CDR3 DNA sequence: TGTGCCAGCAGCTTATATAGGGACAGGGCTGGAAACACCATATATTTT. Translating gives CASSLYRDRAGNTIYF.

In its sample, this clone was seen once. The J gene is TRBJ2-5, the V gene TRBV6-1; tentatively, D is TRBD1 (5 bases). Per the germline V gene, CDR1 is MNHNS and CDR2 is SASEGT. The CDR3 sequence is 14 residues long. Trimming stripped 6 bases from V and 2 bases from J, with 13 bases between. The CDR3 DNA sequence: TGTGCCAGCAGGAGGTTACAGGTTCAAGAGACCCAGTACTTC. As protein: CASRRLQVQETQYF.

The genes are TRBV7-6 and TRBJ2-7; TRBD1 matches 9 bases. Germline values: CDR1 SGHVS, CDR2 FNYEAQ. Trimming removed 2 bases from V and 4 bases from J; junction bases left unmatched: 15. The CDR3 spans 18 residues. CDR3 protein: CASSLTNSGTGSGYEQYF. The CDR3 DNA reads TGTGCCAGCAGCTTAACGAACTCCGGGACAGGGAGCGGATACGAGCAGTACTTC.

The rearrangement joins TRBV29-1 to TRBJ1-2; possible D gene TRBD1, 6 bases. Trimming removed 5 bases at V and 8 bases at J, with 21 bases between. The CDR3 extends over 14 amino acids. Germline V CDR1 and CDR2: SQVTM, ANQGSEA. CDR3 nucleotides: TGCAGCGTTTCCAGGGGATTTAAAGCGGAAGGCTACACCTTC. It codes for CSVSRGFKAEGYTF.

The chain has TRBV7-9 and TRBJ2-7; 9 bases align to TRBD1. Losses at the gene ends were 4 bases for V and 3 bases for J; bases not matched to a gene: 7. Germline CDR1 and CDR2: SEHNR and FQNEAQ (reference sequence). The CDR3 totals 15 residues. The CDR3 DNA sequence: TGTGCCAGCAGCTCGCCCCGGGACAGGGTCTACGAGCAGTACTTC. It translates to CASSSPRDRVYEQYF.

The chain uses TRBV15 and TRBJ1-4; no firm D call. The V gene lost 1 base and the J gene lost 0 bases, with 9 bases spanning the gap. Germline CDR1 and CDR2: LNHNV and YYDKDF (reference sequence). This CDR3 is 16 amino acids long. CDR3: CATSRGGGTTNEKLFF. CDR3 nucleotide sequence: TGTGCCACCAGCAGAGGTGGAGGCACAACTAATGAAAAACTGTTTTTT. Using reference TRBV15 and TRBJ1-4 for the parts outside the CDR3, the full variable domain is DAMVIQNPRYQVTQFGKPVTLSCSQTLNHNVMYWYQQKSSQAPKLLFHYYDKDFNNEADTPDNFQSRRPNTSFCFLDIRSPGLGDTAMYLCATSRGGGTTNEKLFFGSGTQLSVL.

The rearrangement links TRBV27 to TRBJ2-3; D perhaps matches TRBD2 (6 bases). The germline V and J ends were trimmed by 6 bases and 0 bases, with 13 bases remaining between them. The CDR3 spans 15 residues. The germline V gene has CDR1 MNHEY and CDR2 SMNVEV (reference sequence). CDR3 in DNA: TGTGCCAGCAGCCCTTGGGGGGAGAGCACAGATACGCAGTATTTT. As protein: CASSPWGESTDTQYF.

The chain couples TRBV11-1 to TRBJ1-6; a possible D gene is TRBD1 (5 bases). Germline CDR1 is SGHAT and CDR2 is FQDESV (reference sequence). This CDR3 has 15 amino acids. V lost 8 bases, J lost 7 bases, and 18 bases lay in between. CDR3 residues: CASAWGLDGNSPLHF. The CDR3 bases are TGTGCCAGCGCCTGGGGACTCGACGGAAATTCACCCCTCCACTTT.

The chain joins TRBV12-5 to TRBJ2-1, with unresolved D. V was shortened by 2 bases and J by 2 bases, with 7 bases between the two germline ends. The germline gives CDR1 LGHNT, CDR2 FRNRAP. CDR3 size: 14 residues. In nucleotides, the CDR3 is TGTGCTAGTGGTTTGAGTGCGACCTACAATGAGCAGTTCTTC. It is translated as CASGLSATYNEQFF.

The sample holds a few counts of this clone. V gene TRBV5-4 combines with J gene TRBJ2-7, with D possibly being TRBD2 (5 bases). V was clipped by 0 bases and J by 7 bases, with 11 bases between them. CDR1 is SGHNT, CDR2 YYREEE, per germline (reference sequence). CDR3 length: 13 residues. CDR3 in DNA: TGTGCCAGCAGCTTGGTGCAGGCGGGTGAGCAGTACTTC. Its protein product is CASSLVQAGEQYF.

This clone appeared a few times. The chain uses TRBV6-5 and TRBJ1-1; 11 bases match TRBD1. J was trimmed by 11 bases and V by 4 bases; bases with no gene match: 12. Germline loops: CDR1 MNHEY, CDR2 SVGAGI. This CDR3 is 15 amino acids long. CDR3: CASSSSGQGALYAFF. CDR3 nucleotides: TGTGCCAGCAGTTCCTCCGGACAGGGGGCTCTTTATGCTTTCTTT.

This chain joins TRBV27 and TRBJ2-2; perhaps TRBD1 as D (5 bases). Germline V CDR1 and CDR2: MNHEY, SMNVEV (reference sequence). The CDR3 loop spans 14 amino acids. Trimming took 5 bases from V and 6 from J, leaving 13 bases between them. Here the CDR3 reads CASSINQGSGELFF. CDR3 DNA: TGTGCCAGCAGTATCAATCAGGGTTCCGGGGAGCTGTTTTTT.

The chain joins TRBV6-6 to TRBJ2-1, with a possible D match to TRBD1 (6 bases). The CDR3 has 15 amino acids. Germline assignment: CDR1 MNHNY and CDR2 SVGAGI (reference sequence). Trimming took off 2 bases at V and 5 bases at J, with 13 bases between the two ends. The chain's CDR3 is CASSYGGLTDNEQFF. CDR3 DNA sequence: TGTGCCAGCAGTTACGGGGGCTTGACTGACAATGAGCAGTTCTTC.

The rearrangement joins TRBV9 to TRBJ1-1; D is uncertain. The CDR3 has 14 amino acids. V dropped 4 bases and J dropped 3 bases, with 13 bases sitting between them. The germline V gene encodes CDR1 SGDLS and CDR2 YYNGEE. The CDR3 region is CASSIQAGYTEAFF. As DNA, the CDR3 is TGTGCCAGCAGCATCCAGGCGGGGTACACTGAAGCTTTCTTT.

The rearrangement links TRBV28 to TRBJ1-4; 7 bases are a match to TRBD1. The CDR3 is 12 residues long. The ends lost 11 bases at V and 5 bases at J; junction bases unmatched: 5. CDR1 MDHEN and CDR2 SYDVKM come from the germline V gene. As DNA, the CDR3 is TGTGCCTCCGGGACAGTAAATGAAAAACTGTTTTTT. Translated: CASGTVNEKLFF.

The CDR3 DNA is TGTGCCAGCAGAGCGACAGACGACTATGGCTACACCTTC. Protein sequence: CASRATDDYGYTF. V and J are TRBV2 and TRBJ1-2; perhaps TRBD1 as D (5 bases). The germline V gene encodes CDR1 SNHLY and CDR2 FYNNEI. The V end was cut by 6 bases, the J end by 3 bases, with 11 bases between. This CDR3 comprises 13 residues.

This clone was seen a few times. This chain connects TRBV6-6 to TRBJ1-1; D remains unclear. The V end was cut by 4 bases, the J end by 3 bases, with 6 bases between. The germline V gene has CDR1 MNHNY and CDR2 SVGAGI (reference sequence). CDR3 length: 12 residues. Here the CDR3 DNA reads TGTGCCAGCAGTTCCCCGTACACTGAAGCTTTCTTT. Translation gives CASSSPYTEAFF.

The J gene is TRBJ1-1, the V gene TRBV4-1, with D perhaps matching TRBD1 (5 bases). This CDR3 has 15 residues. The ends were cut back, 1 base at V and 0 bases at J, with 9 bases in the middle. Germline values: CDR1 MGHRA, CDR2 YSYEKL. The CDR3 spells CASSQGAGMNTEAFF. CDR3 in DNA: TGCGCCAGCAGCCAAGGGGCAGGGATGAACACTGAAGCTTTCTTT.

The chain links TRBV5-4 to TRBJ2-7; 8 bases line up with TRBD1. This CDR3 has 14 residues. From germline, CDR1 is SGHNT and CDR2 YYREEE (reference sequence). Trimming removed 3 bases from V and 0 bases from J; junction bases left unmatched: 2. CDR3 amino acids: CASSSGQVSYEQYF. CDR3 nucleotide sequence: TGTGCCAGCAGCTCGGGACAGGTCTCCTACGAGCAGTACTTC.

The rearrangement uses TRBV27 and TRBJ2-3, with TRBD2 matching 12 bases. The CDR3 is 15 residues long. V shed 6 bases and J 4 bases; nucleotides not matched to a gene: 5. Germline CDR1 is MNHEY and CDR2 is SMNVEV (reference sequence). CDR3 amino acids: CASRLLAGGPDTQYF. CDR3 coding DNA: TGTGCCAGCAGATTACTAGCGGGAGGCCCAGATACGCAGTATTTT.